This record concerns one TCR beta chain sequence. These data come from a study of Graves' ophthalmopathy and Graves' hyperthyroidism. The CDR3 runs to 12 residues. CDR1 is SQVTM and CDR2 is ANQGSEA in the germline V gene. V shed 8 bases and J shed 5 bases, with 15 bases lying between them. RNA transcripts provided the template for amplifying TCR beta CDR3 regions. HTBI primers served in a first-round RT-PCR, which a second-round multiplex PCR followed. TCRdb processed the multiplex PCR reads anew with MiXCR; each CDR3 protein has one entry. The repertoire holds a few hundred thousand distinct CDR3 sequences, about two fifths seen once, with over 3.5% in the top ten. Patients with other autoimmune diseases, uncontrolled infections, pregnancy or lactation were excluded. Diagnosis was based on clinical symptoms, serum thyroxine, TRAb, thyroid ultrasound and orbital computed tomography.

The clonotype was recovered from an adult man with Graves' hyperthyroidism. The rearrangement uses TRBV29-1 and TRBJ1-2, with TRBD1 as a possible D gene (5 bases). The sequenced sample was peripheral blood or thyroid tissue (not recorded which). The CDR3 coding sequence is TGCAGCAGCCCACAGGACCGATATGGCTACACCTTC. Translated: CSSPQDRYGYTF.